These 23 T cell receptor beta chains originate from one sample sequenced in a study of memory CD8 T cells in hepatitis C reinfection. Time point reported: late/post reinfection, 12 to 24 weeks after detection. Sorted cells were sequenced directly ex vivo without any in vitro expansion. Data came from immunoSEQ multiplex PCR; TCRdb stores just in-frame clones and leaves some out. The sample shows 45,000 to 50,000 clones, roughly nine tenths of them seen only once. Sequencing was performed on naive CD8+ T cells sorted from blood. The receptors derive from a man younger than 30 with hepatitis C virus infection.

V usage is TRBV6-5 and J usage is TRBJ1-1; possible D gene TRBD1, 6 bases. V lost 7 bases to trimming and J lost 2 bases, with 11 bases between them. The CDR3 contains 13 residues. Germline values: CDR1 MNHEY, CDR2 SVGAGI. The CDR3 is CASMVQGNTEAFF. The DNA for the CDR3 is TGTGCCAGCATGGTACAGGGTAACACTGAAGCTTTCTTT.

The V call is TRBV27, the J call TRBJ1-5; 7 nucleotides align to TRBD1. This CDR3 has 13 amino acids. V was clipped by 5 bases and J by 3 bases; unmatched bases: 1. In germline, CDR1 is MNHEY, CDR2 SMNVEV (reference sequence). CDR3 loop: CASSGTDNQPQHF. CDR3 bases: TGTGCCAGCAGTGGGACAGACAATCAGCCCCAGCATTTT.

J is TRBJ2-2 and V is TRBV7-2, with D possibly TRBD1 on 5 matching bases. The V gene lost 7 bases and the J gene lost 6 bases, with 9 bases spanning the gap. The CDR3 sequence is 12 residues long. Per germline, CDR1 SGHTA and CDR2 FQGNSA. The CDR3 DNA is TGTGCCAGCAACCAGGGTGCCGGGGAGCTGTTTTTT. Translation: CASNQGAGELFF.

This clone was seen only once. The CDR3, as DNA: TGTGCCAGCAGCTCGGGACAGGGGCGTGGGGCCAACGTCCTGACTTTC. Its protein product is CASSSGQGRGANVLTF. V gene TRBV7-9 combines with J gene TRBJ2-6, with 10 bases fitting TRBD1. Germline trimming cut 4 bases from V and 3 bases from J; bases unmatched to any gene: 3. The CDR3 sequence is 16 residues long. Germline CDR1 reads SEHNR; CDR2 reads FQNEAQ (reference sequence).

The gene calls are TRBV27 and TRBJ2-3; 11 positions match TRBD2. Trimming at V came to 7 bases and at J to 2 bases, leaving 14 bases not matched to a gene. Germline CDR1 MNHEY, CDR2 SMNVEV (reference sequence). The CDR3 loop spans 18 amino acids. This CDR3 reads CASNLRGSSGRSTDTQYF. The CDR3 DNA sequence: TGTGCCAGCAACCTAAGGGGATCTAGCGGGAGGTCCACAGATACGCAGTATTTT.

The rearrangement joins TRBV6-6 to TRBJ1-2, with D hard to call. The CDR3 is 16 amino acids. CDR1 is MNHNY and CDR2 is SVGAGI in the germline V gene (reference sequence). Deletions cut 0 bases from V and 8 bases from J, with 19 bases between. The CDR3 DNA follows: TGTGCCAGCAGTTACTCGTCCGCGGATATAGTGGAGGGCTACACCTTC. It translates to CASSYSSADIVEGYTF.

The rearrangement links TRBV5-4 to TRBJ2-3; TRBD2 agrees at 10 bases. The V and J ends lost 4 bases and 0 bases, in that order; junction bases with no gene match: 5. The germline CDR1 and CDR2 sequences are SGHNT and YYREEE (reference sequence). This CDR3 has 16 residues. The CDR3: CASSLLAGESTDTQYF. The CDR3 bases are TGTGCCAGCAGCCTGCTAGCGGGAGAGAGCACAGATACGCAGTATTTT.

This chain connects TRBV4-1 to TRBJ2-3; D might be TRBD1 (6 bases). Germline CDR1 and CDR2: MGHRA and YSYEKL. Trimming took off 1 base at V and 5 bases at J, with 16 bases between the two ends. The CDR3 has 16 residues. CDR3 bases: TGCGCCAGCAGCCAAGTCCCTGCAGGGGATGAAGATACGCAGTATTTT. Protein product: CASSQVPAGDEDTQYF.

This clone came up once. The chain recombines TRBV13 with TRBJ2-7; weak D call: TRBD1 (6 bases). The CDR3 is 14 residues long. Trimming removed 5 bases at V and 2 bases at J, with 13 bases between. CDR1 is PRHDT, CDR2 FYEKMQ, per germline (reference sequence). CDR3 in DNA: TGTGCCAGCAGCCCAGGGGTAGCCGCCTACGAGCAGTACTTC. Translated: CASSPGVAAYEQYF.

The chain is built from TRBV25-1 and TRBJ1-1; a possible D gene is TRBD1 (5 bases). Germline CDR1 MGHDK, CDR2 SYGVNS. Trimming took off 4 bases at V and 1 base at J, with 7 bases between the two ends. CDR3 length: 13 amino acids. This CDR3 reads CASSVTANTEAFF. The CDR3 nucleotides read TGTGCCAGCAGTGTGACAGCGAACACTGAAGCTTTCTTT. The entire variable domain, with the rest obtained from reference TRBV25-1 and TRBJ1-1, is as follows: EADIYQTPRYLVIGTGKKITLECSQTMGHDKMYWYQQDPGMELHLIHYSYGVNSTEKGDLSSESTVSRIRTEHFPLTLESARPSHTSQYLCASSVTANTEAFFGQGTRLTVV.

This chain uses TRBV5-1 with TRBJ1-1, with a possible D match to TRBD1 (5 bases). This CDR3 comprises 16 residues. Trimming shortened V by 3 bases and J by 1 base, and 16 bases separated the two germline ends. The germline gives CDR1 SGHRS, CDR2 YFSETQ. CDR3 sequence: CASSYNTPTGNTEAFF. DNA of the CDR3: TGCGCCAGCAGCTACAACACGCCAACAGGGAACACTGAAGCTTTCTTT.

The chain employs TRBV19 and TRBJ2-7; 8 bases fit TRBD2. Looked up from germline, CDR1 is LNHDA and CDR2 is SQIVND (reference sequence). Trimming at V came to 3 bases and at J to 0 bases, leaving 1 base not matched to a gene. This CDR3 region has 14 residues. This CDR3 reads CASSMSGSSYEQYF. As DNA, the CDR3 is TGTGCCAGTAGTATGAGCGGGAGCTCCTACGAGCAGTACTTC.

The chain carries TRBV27 and TRBJ2-1, with 10 positions matching TRBD1. The CDR3 has 15 amino acids. Trimming took 10 bases from V and 8 from J; bases not matched to a gene: 14. In germline, CDR1 is MNHEY, CDR2 SMNVEV (reference sequence). In DNA, the CDR3 is TGTGCCACCAGGTCGGGGACAGGGGTCGGGTATGAGCAGTTCTTC. This translates into CATRSGTGVGYEQFF.

The sample holds one count of this clone. The chain carries TRBV21-1 and TRBJ2-7; the table calls TRBD1, which could not be checked here. TRBV21-1 is recorded as a pseudogene. There are 13 residues in the CDR3. The DNA for the CDR3 is TGTGCCATCCCTCAGGCAGGGGGCTACGAGCAGTACGTC. Amino acid sequence: CAIPQAGGYEQYV.

The rearrangement joins TRBV10-2 to TRBJ1-5, with 7 bases identical to TRBD1. CDR1 WSHSY and CDR2 SAAADI come from the germline V gene. Germline trimming cut 7 bases from V and 6 bases from J; bases unmatched to any gene: 12. This CDR3 has 15 amino acids. This CDR3 reads CASTDREDPSQPQHF. CDR3 coding DNA: TGCGCCAGCACAGACAGGGAAGACCCTAGTCAGCCCCAGCATTTT.

This clone was detected only a few times. V is TRBV7-7 and J is TRBJ1-1; D remains ambiguous. CDR3 length: 13 amino acids. V shed 1 base and J shed 4 bases, with 7 bases lying between them. CDR1 and CDR2 (germline): SSHAT, FNYEAQ (reference sequence). The CDR3 loop is CASSLGQATEAFF. The CDR3 coding sequence is TGTGCCAGCAGCTTAGGGCAGGCCACTGAAGCTTTCTTT.

V usage is TRBV5-5 and J usage is TRBJ2-2; D possibly corresponds to TRBD2 (6 bases). This CDR3 has 16 residues. Germline V gene lookup returns CDR1 SGHKS and CDR2 YYEKEE (reference sequence). V was shortened by 2 bases and J by 4 bases, with 15 bases between the two germline ends. CDR3 loop: CASSLSPRGITGELFF. The CDR3 DNA follows: TGTGCCAGCAGCTTATCCCCTCGCGGGATCACCGGGGAGCTGTTTTTT.

V is TRBV7-6 and J is TRBJ2-1, with 9 bases matching TRBD1. The CDR3 contains 15 residues. Germline V gene sequence: CDR1 SGHVS, CDR2 FNYEAQ. Trimming took 4 bases from V and 6 from J; bases not matched to a gene: 7. The DNA for the CDR3 is TGTGCCAGCAGCTCCCGGGACAGGGAGGGCAATGAGCAGTTCTTC. Protein: CASSSRDREGNEQFF.

Here the CDR3 DNA reads TGTGCCAGCAGGTTCGGGACAGGGGGCTCCTACGAGCAGTACTTC. The encoded protein is CASRFGTGGSYEQYF. V gene TRBV28 combines with J gene TRBJ2-7; TRBD1 matches 11 bases. Trimming removed 6 bases from V and 0 bases from J; junction bases left unmatched: 4. The CDR3 is made up of 15 amino acids. Germline V CDR1 and CDR2: MDHEN, SYDVKM.

The V and J genes are TRBV5-6 and TRBJ2-5; perhaps TRBD1 as D (6 bases). The DNA end lines up better with TRBJ2-7; the J call may be wrong. The CDR3 is made up of 14 amino acids. Germline CDR1 and CDR2: SGHDT and YYEEEE. The CDR3 DNA sequence: TGTGCCAGCAGTCTGACTACAGGGCTCTACGAGCAGTACTTC. Translation: CASSLTTGLYEQYF.

The chain combines TRBV4-3 with TRBJ2-3, with a possible D match to TRBD2 (6 bases). This CDR3 spans 17 amino acids. CDR1 is LGHNA and CDR2 is YSLEER in the germline V gene. V lost 0 bases to trimming and J lost 3 bases, with 16 bases between them. DNA for the CDR3: TGCGCCAGCAGCCAAGATCTCTACCTAGCGACTACAGATACGCAGTATTTT. As protein: CASSQDLYLATTDTQYF.

V usage is TRBV28 and J usage is TRBJ1-1; D is uncertain. The V and J ends lost 8 bases and 0 bases respectively, with 13 bases between them. Per germline, CDR1 MDHEN and CDR2 SYDVKM. CDR3 length: 14 amino acids. CDR3 loop: CASSQRIMNTEAFF. The DNA for the CDR3 is TGTGCCAGCTCTCAGAGGATCATGAACACTGAAGCTTTCTTT.

The chain links TRBV4-3 to TRBJ2-3; perhaps TRBD1 as D (5 bases). Trimming cost V 1 base and J 2 bases, with 10 bases left between them. The CDR3 extends over 15 amino acids. The germline gives CDR1 LGHNA, CDR2 YSLEER. CDR3 sequence: CASSQGTSSTDTQYF. Written as DNA, the CDR3 is TGCGCCAGCAGCCAAGGGACATCATCCACAGATACGCAGTATTTT.